This T cell receptor beta chain appears in the sequencing data of a study of CD8 T cells in Susac syndrome. Random hexamers served to reverse transcribe roughly 0.45 to 1 ug RNA. Amplification of TCR beta CDR3 spanned 54 Vbeta and 13 Jbeta via immunoSEQ multiplex PCR. TCRdb reprocessed the immunoSEQ multiplex PCR reads with MiXCR, giving one entry per CDR3 protein. The data hold 200,000 or so distinct CDR3 sequences, with about 95% observed a single time. V lost 2 bases and J lost 3; bases outside the gene matches: 5. From germline, CDR1 is DFQATT and CDR2 SNEGSKA (reference sequence). The CDR3 runs to 15 residues. In the case of this clonotype: Its antigen is currently unknown.

TEMRA cells were enriched by FACS, while CD8+ and CD4+ T cells were obtained through a negative isolation that was performed magnetically. Study-wide results and caveats: The study recognized that the number of individuals in its TCR sequencing and HLA analysis was relatively small.

The chain uses TRBV20-1 and TRBJ2-2, with TRBD2 identical over 8 bases. This sequence originates from a human donor with multiple sclerosis. Sequencing was performed on CD4+ T cells from PBMCs. DNA for the CDR3: TGCAGTGCTAGACCGGGAGGGCTCGACACCGGGGAGCTGTTTTTT. Protein product: CSARPGGLDTGELFF.